Following are 6 T cell receptor beta chains from one sample sequenced in a study of CD8+ T cells in alopecia areata. The sequencing template was cDNA reverse transcribed from extracted RNA. Sequencing used immunoSEQ multiplex PCR; TCRdb keeps in-frame clones, though not all of them. The sample shows 100,000 to 150,000 clones, 58% of them seen only once. Treatment described: oral pan-JAK inhibitor, 5-10 mg twice daily. The sample consisted of CD8+ T cells sorted from blood, taken at week 4, from a patient treated with tofacitinib. The receptor source for this set is a human donor with alopecia areata.

V usage is TRBV5-1 and J usage is TRBJ2-2; D is undetermined. CDR1 and CDR2 (germline): SGHRS, YFSETQ. CDR3 length: 15 residues. Trimming removed 1 base at V and 6 bases at J, with 13 bases between. CDR3 sequence: CASSLLSTGPGELFF. The CDR3 DNA follows: TGCGCCAGCAGCTTGCTGTCTACGGGTCCCGGGGAGCTGTTTTTT.

In this sample, this clone turned up a few times. This chain connects TRBV27 to TRBJ1-1, with TRBD1 identical over 9 bases. The CDR3 has 15 amino acids. CDR1 is MNHEY and CDR2 is SMNVEV in the germline V gene (reference sequence). J gave up 11 bases and V 2 bases, and 12 bases lay outside the gene matches. The CDR3 DNA is TGTGCCAGCAGTTTAGTCGGGACAGGGTGGGCGGTGGCTTTCTTT. This gives the protein CASSLVGTGWAVAFF.

This clone has just a few counts. The gene calls are TRBV29-1 and TRBJ2-5; D may correspond to TRBD1 or TRBD2 (6 bases each). Germline V gene data show CDR1 as SQVTM and CDR2 as ANQGSEA. The CDR3 totals 13 residues. V was shortened by 6 bases and J by 3 bases, with 14 bases between the two germline ends. This chain's CDR3 is CSVGGSGEETQYF. The DNA of the CDR3 is TGCAGCGTAGGGGGGAGCGGAGAAGAGACCCAGTACTTC. The whole variable domain, filled in from reference TRBV29-1 and TRBJ2-5, reads SAVISQKPSRDICQRGTSLTIQCQVDSQVTMMFWYRQQPGQSLTLIATANQGSEATYESGFVIDKFPISRPNLTFSTLTVSNMSPEDSSIYLCSVGGSGEETQYFGPGTRLLVL.

V usage is TRBV30 and J usage is TRBJ2-7; D unresolved. The CDR3 spans 13 residues. Germline assignment: CDR1 GTSNPN and CDR2 SVGIG (reference sequence). Between the trimmed V and J ends, which lost 4 bases and 0 bases, there was a span of 10 bases. CDR3 in DNA: TGTGCCTGGAATGCCGGGCTCTCCTACGAGCAGTACTTC. Amino acid sequence: CAWNAGLSYEQYF. The full variable domain, in which reference TRBV30 and TRBJ2-7 provide the parts outside the CDR3, is SQTIHQWPATLVQPVGSPLSLECTVEGTSNPNLYWYRQAAGRGLQLLFYSVGIGQISSEVPQNLSASRPQDRQFILSSKKLLLSDSGFYLCAWNAGLSYEQYFGPGTRLTVT.

The rearrangement joins TRBV2 to TRBJ1-3; no reliable D call. V lost 8 bases and J 4 bases, leaving 12 bases between the germline ends. The CDR3 totals 13 residues. Germline-derived CDR1 and CDR2 are SNHLY and FYNNEI. The CDR3 here is CASLLPSGNTIYF. The CDR3 nucleotides read TGTGCCAGCCTCCTACCGTCGGGAAACACCATATATTTT. Complete variable domain (other parts from reference TRBV2 and TRBJ1-3): EPEVTQTPSHQVTQMGQEVILRCVPISNHLYFYWYRQILGQKVEFLVSFYNNEISEKSEIFDDQFSVERPDGSNFTLKIRSTKLEDSAMYFCASLLPSGNTIYFGEGSWLTVV.

DNA of the CDR3: TGTGCCAGCAGCTGGGGGGATTCACCCCTCCACTTT. Translating it yields CASSWGDSPLHF. The chain joins TRBV5-6 to TRBJ1-6; weak D call: TRBD1 (5 bases). V shed 3 bases and J shed 8 bases, with 6 bases lying between them. The CDR3 covers 12 residues. CDR1 and CDR2 (germline): SGHDT, YYEEEE.